This T cell receptor (beta chain) was recorded in a study of blood T cell repertoires in COVID-19. Turning to the study itself: COVID-19 samples, acute and convalescent, were from the United States, Italy and Spain.

The ends lost 8 bases at V and 5 bases at J; junction bases unmatched: 9. The CDR3 is 14 residues long. Per germline, CDR1 MNHEY and CDR2 SVGAGI. As handled by the study authors: Amplifying reference gene primers gave estimates of nucleated cell counts. TCRdb's table, derived via immunoSEQ multiplex PCR, lists solely in-frame clones and lacks some. The V and J calls and the clone size are those of that table, but D and trimming were determined from the DNA. This table has about 170,000 clones, around 83% appearing once. The chain recombines TRBV6-5 with TRBJ2-5; 9 bases are shared with TRBD1. Sequenced input: peripheral blood. This TCR derives from a woman of 80 years or more in a cohort sampled during active or convalescent COVID-19. The CDR3 is CASVLDRGRETQYF. DNA of the CDR3: TGTGCCAGCGTACTGGACAGGGGAAGGGAGACCCAGTACTTC.